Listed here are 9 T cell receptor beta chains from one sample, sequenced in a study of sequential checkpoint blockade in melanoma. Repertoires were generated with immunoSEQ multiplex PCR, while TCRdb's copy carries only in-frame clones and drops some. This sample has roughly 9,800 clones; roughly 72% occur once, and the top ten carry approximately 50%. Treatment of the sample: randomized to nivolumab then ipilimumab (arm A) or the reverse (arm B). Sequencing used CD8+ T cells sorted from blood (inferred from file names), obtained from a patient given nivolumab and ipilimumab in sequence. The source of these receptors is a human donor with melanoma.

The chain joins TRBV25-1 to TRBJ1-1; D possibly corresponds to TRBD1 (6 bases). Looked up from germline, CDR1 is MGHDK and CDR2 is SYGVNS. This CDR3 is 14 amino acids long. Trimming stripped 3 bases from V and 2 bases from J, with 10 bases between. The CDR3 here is CASSDYRANTEAFF. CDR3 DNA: TGTGCCAGCAGTGATTACAGGGCTAACACTGAAGCTTTCTTT.

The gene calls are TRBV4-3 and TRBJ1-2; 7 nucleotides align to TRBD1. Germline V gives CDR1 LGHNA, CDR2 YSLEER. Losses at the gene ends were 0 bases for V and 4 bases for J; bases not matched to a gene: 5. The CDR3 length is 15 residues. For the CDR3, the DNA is TGCGCCAGCAGCCAAGAAGGTCGACAGGGCTATGGCTACACCTTC. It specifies CASSQEGRQGYGYTF.

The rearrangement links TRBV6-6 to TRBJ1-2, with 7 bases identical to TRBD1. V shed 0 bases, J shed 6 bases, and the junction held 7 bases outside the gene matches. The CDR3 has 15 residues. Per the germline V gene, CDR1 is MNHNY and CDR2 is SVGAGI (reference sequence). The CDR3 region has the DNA TGTGCCAGCAGTTACTCCGGGACAGATAATGATGGCTACACCTTC. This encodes CASSYSGTDNDGYTF.

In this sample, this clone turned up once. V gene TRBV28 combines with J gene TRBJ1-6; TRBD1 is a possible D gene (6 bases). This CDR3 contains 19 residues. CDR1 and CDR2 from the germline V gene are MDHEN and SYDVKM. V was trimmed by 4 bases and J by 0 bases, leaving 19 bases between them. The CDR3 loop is CASSSDRKTRSSYNSPLHF. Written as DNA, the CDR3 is TGTGCCAGCAGTTCGGACAGAAAGACGAGGAGCTCCTATAATTCACCCCTCCACTTT.

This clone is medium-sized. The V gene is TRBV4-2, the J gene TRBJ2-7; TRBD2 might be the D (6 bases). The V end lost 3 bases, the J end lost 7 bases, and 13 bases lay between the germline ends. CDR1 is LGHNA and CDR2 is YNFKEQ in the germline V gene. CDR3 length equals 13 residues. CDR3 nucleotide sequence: TGTGCCAGCAGCCATGGGCTTGGGGGGGAGCAGTACTTC. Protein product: CASSHGLGGEQYF.

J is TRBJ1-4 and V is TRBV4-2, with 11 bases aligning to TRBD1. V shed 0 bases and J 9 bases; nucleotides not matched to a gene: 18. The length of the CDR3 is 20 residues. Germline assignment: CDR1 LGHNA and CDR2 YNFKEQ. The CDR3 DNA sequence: TGTGCCAGCAGCCAAGAAGAGGACAGGGGGCTTTCCGGTGGATTTCAAAAACTGTTTTTT. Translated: CASSQEEDRGLSGGFQKLFF.

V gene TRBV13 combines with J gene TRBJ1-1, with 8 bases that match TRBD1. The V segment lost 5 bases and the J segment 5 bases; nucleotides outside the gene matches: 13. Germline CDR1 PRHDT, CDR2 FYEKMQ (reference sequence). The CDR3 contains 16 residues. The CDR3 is CASSQSFRGRKTEAFF. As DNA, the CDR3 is TGTGCCAGCAGCCAATCGTTCAGGGGGCGGAAGACTGAAGCTTTCTTT.

The CDR3 DNA is TGCGCCAGCAGCCAAGAATCGGGACTCACCTACAATGAGCAGTTCTTC. Translation gives CASSQESGLTYNEQFF. The chain uses TRBV4-1 and TRBJ2-1; a possible D gene is TRBD2 (6 bases). The V end lost 0 bases, the J end lost 2 bases, and 11 bases lay between the germline ends. This CDR3 is built from 16 residues. Germline CDR1 is MGHRA and CDR2 is YSYEKL.

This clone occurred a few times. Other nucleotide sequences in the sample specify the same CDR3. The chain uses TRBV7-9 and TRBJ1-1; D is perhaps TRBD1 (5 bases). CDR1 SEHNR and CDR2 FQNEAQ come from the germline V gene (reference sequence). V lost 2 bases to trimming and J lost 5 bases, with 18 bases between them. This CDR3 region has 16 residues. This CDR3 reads CASSLHDSGARTEAFF. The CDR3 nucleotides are TGTGCCAGCAGCTTACATGATAGCGGGGCAAGGACTGAAGCTTTCTTT.